This T cell receptor beta chain was obtained from a study of T-cell reconstitution after alpha-beta-depleted transplantation in children. The authors prepared the TCRbeta library with unique molecular identifiers. TCRdb re-analysed the PCR reads in MiXCR, keeping a single row per CDR3 protein. The sample lists under 450,000 distinct CDR3 sequences; roughly 13% were seen once. V was clipped by 7 bases and J by 6 bases; unmatched bases: 9. This CDR3 is 14 amino acids long. The V gene's germline CDR1 is SGHRS and CDR2 YFSETQ. This clonotype was observed a few times. The V and J genes are TRBV5-1 and TRBJ1-4; TRBD1 aligns across 7 bases. The clonotype was recovered from a human donor who donated a stem cell graft to a child with Fanconi anemia. The sequencing here drew on PBMCs, taken from the stem cell graft. DNA of the CDR3: TGCGCCAGCGGACCGGGACAGAGGGATGAAAAACTGTTTTTT. This sequence encodes CASGPGQRDEKLFF.